This TCR beta chain came from a study of response to subunit inactivated influenza vaccine. Many counts were recorded for this clonotype. Its specificity is unknown. The CDR3 runs 15 residues. Germline V gene lookup returns CDR1 DFQATT and CDR2 SNEGSKA (reference sequence). Trimming cost V 1 base and J 8 bases, with 17 bases left between them. TCRdb reprocessed the RT-PCR reads via MiXCR and lists one record per CDR3 protein. The table has roughly 190,000 distinct CDR3 sequences, approximately 14% seen once. Study results and caveats: The authors put forward the suggestion that each seasonal influenza vaccination may bring in only a limited number of new T cells.

Source: CD8+ T cells sorted from PBMCs, taken roughly 5 days after vaccination. The rearrangement links TRBV20-1 to TRBJ1-4, with D perhaps matching TRBD1 (5 bases). The sequence came from a man between 50 and 59 years old who received an inactivated influenza vaccine. CDR3 in DNA: TGCAGTGCTAGAGGCGACAGCGGAGAAGAGGAAAAACTGTTTTTT. Protein product: CSARGDSGEEEKLFF.